Shown below are 11 T cell receptor beta chains from a single sample sequenced in a study of cytomegalovirus exposure and HLA in healthy donors. Researchers ran the PCR with 60 Vbeta and 13 Jbeta primers. Only in-frame clones appear in the TCRdb table, and some are missing; sequencing was by immunoSEQ multiplex PCR. The data hold around 200,000 clones, with 83% observed a single time. Sequencing was carried out using PBMCs. These receptor sequences come from a girl between 10 and 17 years old in good health and CMV-seronegative.

This clone was recorded once. The V call is TRBV5-4, the J call TRBJ2-7, with 7 bases identical to TRBD1. Germline loops: CDR1 SGHNT, CDR2 YYREEE (reference sequence). The V gene end was trimmed by 1 base and the J gene end by 0 bases; junction bases not matched to a gene: 4. This CDR3 region has 15 residues. The CDR3: CASSLPGQPSYEQYF. In nucleotides, the CDR3 is TGTGCCAGCAGCTTGCCGGGACAGCCCTCCTACGAGCAGTACTTC. Filled out from reference TRBV5-4 and TRBJ2-7, the complete variable domain reads ETGVTQSPTHLIKTRGQQVTLRCSSQSGHNTVSWYQQALGQGPQFIFQYYREEENGRGNFPPRFSGLQFPNYSSELNVNALELDDSALYLCASSLPGQPSYEQYFGPGTRLTVT.

CDR3 region: CAISAQGSSGEQYF. The CDR3 DNA reads as TGTGCCATCAGTGCTCAGGGGTCCTCTGGGGAGCAGTACTTC. V usage is TRBV10-3 and J usage is TRBJ2-7; perhaps TRBD1 as D (6 bases). The CDR3 extends over 14 amino acids. Germline lookup yields CDR1 ENHRY and CDR2 SYGVKD. V gave up 4 bases and J gave up 7 bases, with 17 bases separating them.

This chain links TRBV2 with TRBJ2-5, with 7 bases that match TRBD1. The CDR3 is 15 amino acids. CDR1 is SNHLY, CDR2 FYNNEI, per germline. V lost 6 bases and J lost 2; bases outside the gene matches: 9. The CDR3 DNA is TGTGCCAGCAGAGCTAACAGGGGTCAACAAGAGACCCAGTACTTC. It codes for CASRANRGQQETQYF. The full variable domain, rest sourced from reference TRBV2 and TRBJ2-5, is EPEVTQTPSHQVTQMGQEVILRCVPISNHLYFYWYRQILGQKVEFLVSFYNNEISEKSEIFDDQFSVERPDGSNFTLKIRSTKLEDSAMYFCASRANRGQQETQYFGPGTRLLVL.

V usage is TRBV7-8 and J usage is TRBJ1-1; D is unclear. The CDR3 sequence is 16 residues long. From germline, CDR1 is SGHVS and CDR2 FQNEAQ. V was trimmed by 5 bases and J by 1 base, leaving 17 bases between them. The CDR3 is CASSAFGEGGNTEAFF. CDR3 sequence (DNA): TGTGCCAGCAGCGCATTTGGAGAAGGAGGGAACACTGAAGCTTTCTTT.

This clone is a singleton in its sample. The rearrangement links TRBV4-1 to TRBJ2-7; D is possibly TRBD1 (6 bases). Germline V gene sequence: CDR1 MGHRA, CDR2 YSYEKL. The CDR3 has 17 amino acids. Trimming stripped 4 bases from V and 4 bases from J, with 23 bases between. Here the CDR3 reads CASSRRTDPSSSYEQYF. The CDR3 bases are TGCGCCAGCAGCCGACGGACAGACCCGTCCAGCAGTTACGAGCAGTACTTC.

This sequence joins TRBV5-6 and TRBJ2-1; a possible D gene is TRBD2 (6 bases). CDR1 SGHDT and CDR2 YYEEEE come from the germline V gene. The length of the CDR3 is 14 residues. Trimming stripped 3 bases from V and 4 bases from J, with 11 bases between. For the CDR3, the DNA is TGTGCCAGCAGCTCCGGGACTTTTTACAATGAGCAGTTCTTC. It codes for CASSSGTFYNEQFF. Combining the CDR3 with reference TRBV5-6 and TRBJ2-1 gives the whole variable domain DAGVTQSPTHLIKTRGQQVTLRCSPKSGHDTVSWYQQALGQGPQFIFQYYEEEERQRGNFPDRFSGHQFPNYSSELNVNALLLGDSALYLCASSSGTFYNEQFFGPGTRLTVL.

This chain joins TRBV18 and TRBJ2-7; 11 bases map to TRBD2. The CDR3 contains 13 residues. The trim removed 3 bases at V and 6 bases at J, leaving 1 base unmatched. Germline CDR1 and CDR2: KGHSH and LQKENI. CDR3 nucleotide sequence: TGTGCCAGCTCACCGGGACTAGCGGCCGAGCAGTACTTC. Translating it yields CASSPGLAAEQYF. Using reference TRBV18 and TRBJ2-7 for the parts outside the CDR3, the full variable domain is NAGVMQNPRHLVRRRGQEARLRCSPMKGHSHVYWYRQLPEEGLKFMVYLQKENIIDESGMPKERFSAEFPKEGPSILRIQQVVRGDSAAYFCASSPGLAAEQYFGPGTRLTVT.

The chain has TRBV29-1 and TRBJ1-5, with TRBD1 identical over 7 bases. With V trimmed by 5 bases and J by 0 bases, 4 bases remained unmatched. Germline V gene sequence: CDR1 SQVTM, CDR2 ANQGSEA. The CDR3 covers 14 residues. CDR3 nucleotide sequence: TGCAGCGTTAAGACAGGGAATAGCAATCAGCCCCAGCATTTT. Its protein product is CSVKTGNSNQPQHF.

J is TRBJ1-4 and V is TRBV7-2, with a possible D match to TRBD1 (6 bases). In germline, CDR1 is SGHTA, CDR2 FQGNSA. The V end was cut by 5 bases, the J end by 5 bases, with 12 bases between. CDR3 length equals 14 residues. This chain's CDR3 is CASSPSRGNEKLFF. The CDR3 region has the DNA TGTGCCAGCAGCCCTTCGAGGGGGAATGAAAAACTGTTTTTT.

This sequence joins TRBV7-9 and TRBJ2-7, with 7 bases fitting TRBD1. Germline V gives CDR1 SEHNR, CDR2 FQNEAQ (reference sequence). Trimming at V came to 5 bases and at J to 3 bases, leaving 16 bases not matched to a gene. The CDR3 totals 17 residues. The DNA of the CDR3 is TGTGCCAGCAGCCCTACAGGGGTAAAAAGTGCTGGCTACGAGCAGTACTTC. It translates to CASSPTGVKSAGYEQYF.

The chain employs TRBV5-1 and TRBJ2-7; tentatively, D is TRBD1 (6 bases). The ends were cut back, 0 bases at V and 2 bases at J, with 12 bases in the middle. The germline CDR1 and CDR2 sequences are SGHRS and YFSETQ. This CDR3 comprises 15 residues. CDR3 in DNA: TGCGCCAGCAGCTTGGTTAAGGGGGAAACCTACGAGCAGTACTTC. Protein sequence: CASSLVKGETYEQYF.